This passage covers 21 T cell receptor beta chains from one sample sequenced in a study of response to subunit inactivated influenza vaccine. MiXCR, applied by TCRdb to the RT-PCR reads, yields one record per CDR3 protein. This sample has 530,000 or so distinct CDR3 sequences; approximately 14% occur once, and the top ten carry around 10%. Sequences were derived from PBMCs from blood, sampled roughly 13 days after vaccination. These receptors came from a man aged 45 to 65 who received an inactivated influenza vaccine.

The chain uses TRBV7-9 and TRBJ2-5; a weak D match, TRBD2 (6 bases). The CDR3 runs 13 residues. V was trimmed by 4 bases and J by 5 bases, leaving 11 bases between them. Germline V gene sequence: CDR1 SEHNR, CDR2 FQNEAQ (reference sequence). The CDR3 DNA is TGTGCCAGCAGCTGGGGGACTTTCGAGACCCAGTACTTC. It is translated as CASSWGTFETQYF.

V is TRBV6-1 and J is TRBJ2-7, with 11 positions matching TRBD2. Germline V gene lookup returns CDR1 MNHNS and CDR2 SASEGT. The CDR3 has 15 amino acids. The V and J ends lost 6 bases and 2 bases, in that order; junction bases with no gene match: 6. CDR3 region: CASSIPTSGAYEQYF. The CDR3 nucleotides are TGTGCCAGCAGCATACCGACTAGCGGGGCCTACGAGCAGTACTTC.

This chain connects TRBV12-3 or TRBV12-4 to TRBJ2-5; TRBD1 or TRBD2 may be the D gene (5 bases each). CDR3 length: 14 residues. Trimming took off 7 bases at V and 5 bases at J, with 17 bases between the two ends. The CDR3 spells CASTINGDRETQYF. The DNA of the CDR3 is TGTGCCAGCACGATAAATGGGGACCGGGAGACCCAGTACTTC.

This clonotype has more than one count but fewer than ten. The chain combines TRBV20-1 with TRBJ1-5; D unclear. The CDR3 sequence is 14 residues long. V gave up 3 bases and J gave up 3 bases, with 12 bases separating them. Per the germline V gene, CDR1 is DFQATT and CDR2 is SNEGSKA (reference sequence). The CDR3 region has the DNA TGCAGTGCTAGGGCGCCGTTCCCCAATCAGCCCCAGCATTTT. This sequence encodes CSARAPFPNQPQHF.

This clonotype was recorded a few times. This chain connects TRBV7-2 to TRBJ2-7; 8 nucleotides line up with TRBD2. CDR1 and CDR2 (germline): SGHTA, FQGNSA. V shed 1 base and J 8 bases; nucleotides not matched to a gene: 7. The CDR3 consists of 14 residues. CDR3 DNA: TGTGCCAGCAGCTTAGTGACGGGAGGGAAAAAGCAGTACTTC. The encoded protein is CASSLVTGGKKQYF.

A single count supports this clonotype. The chain combines TRBV28 with TRBJ2-1; 10 nucleotides agree with TRBD1. This CDR3 spans 14 amino acids. Germline loops: CDR1 MDHEN, CDR2 SYDVKM. Unmatched junction bases numbered 3, after V lost 6 bases and J lost 4 bases. CDR3 DNA: TGTGCCAGCAGGCAGGGACAGGGGTACAATGAGCAGTTCTTC. Translated, it gives CASRQGQGYNEQFF.

The chain joins TRBV10-3 to TRBJ2-5, with a weak D call TRBD1 (6 bases). This CDR3 contains 13 residues. CDR1 and CDR2 from the germline V gene are ENHRY and SYGVKD. The V gene lost 7 bases and the J gene lost 2 bases, with 11 bases spanning the gap. DNA for the CDR3: TGTGCCATCAACGAGGGGGTACAAGAGACCCAGTACTTC. It encodes CAINEGVQETQYF.

This clonotype was observed a few times. CDR3 in amino acids: CASSLGSGRVKQETQYF. Written as DNA, the CDR3 is TGTGCCAGCAGCTTAGGGAGCGGGAGAGTTAAACAAGAGACCCAGTACTTC. V is TRBV7-2 and J is TRBJ2-5, with 8 bases matching TRBD2. This CDR3 is built from 17 residues. V shed 1 base, J shed 2 bases, and the junction held 9 bases outside the gene matches. Looked up from germline, CDR1 is SGHTA and CDR2 is FQGNSA.

The chain uses TRBV6-5 and TRBJ2-1, with D perhaps matching TRBD2 (7 bases). Germline V gene sequence: CDR1 MNHEY, CDR2 SVGAGI. CDR3 length equals 14 residues. The V and J ends lost 2 bases and 7 bases respectively, with 12 bases between them. The DNA for the CDR3 is TGTGCCAGCAGTTACCGCGGGGGCAGGAATGAGCAGTTCTTC. Its translation: CASSYRGGRNEQFF.

In this sample, this clonotype turned up a few times. The chain employs TRBV5-1 and TRBJ2-7; 9 nucleotides agree with TRBD1. The CDR3 covers 13 residues. Trimming took 5 bases from V and 6 from J; bases not matched to a gene: 6. Germline V gene lookup returns CDR1 SGHRS and CDR2 YFSETQ. The CDR3 DNA sequence: TGCGCCAGCAGTACAGGGGGCCCCCTCGAGCAGTACTTC. Protein: CASSTGGPLEQYF.

A few counts support this clonotype. The CDR3 region is CASSLSIAGSETQYF. The CDR3, as DNA: TGCGCCAGCAGCCTTTCAATTGCGGGGTCGGAGACCCAGTACTTC. The chain has TRBV4-1 and TRBJ2-5, with D possibly being TRBD2 (6 bases). The CDR3 totals 15 residues. The germline gives CDR1 MGHRA, CDR2 YSYEKL. The germline V and J ends were trimmed by 4 bases and 5 bases, with 17 bases remaining between them.

Comments on this clonotype: Just one base apart from a much larger clone, this may be a read error. V usage is TRBV12-3 or TRBV12-4 and J usage is TRBJ2-5; D is perhaps TRBD1 (5 bases). This CDR3 region has 14 residues. The CDR3 is CVSSLAGKKETQYF. The CDR3, as DNA: TGTGTCAGCAGTTTAGCAGGGAAGAAAGAGACCCAGTACTTC.

This clonotype was recorded at least ten times. The chain uses TRBV6-6 and TRBJ2-2; D ambiguous. The V and J ends lost 5 bases and 4 bases respectively, with 8 bases between them. CDR3 length equals 13 residues. The germline V gene has CDR1 MNHNY and CDR2 SVGAGI (reference sequence). CDR3 in amino acids: CASSLTSTGELFF. CDR3 DNA sequence: TGTGCCAGCAGTCTGACAAGCACCGGGGAGCTGTTTTTT.

V is TRBV7-2 and J is TRBJ2-1, with 7 bases fitting TRBD2. V shed 3 bases, J shed 4 bases, and the junction held 6 bases outside the gene matches. CDR1 is SGHTA, CDR2 FQGNSA, per germline. This CDR3 has 15 residues. The CDR3 bases are TGTGCCAGCAGCTTCACCGGGACTATGTACAATGAGCAGTTCTTC. It specifies CASSFTGTMYNEQFF.

Only one count was recorded for this clonotype. The chain combines TRBV7-9 with TRBJ1-1, with D possibly TRBD1 on 6 matching bases. Germline V gives CDR1 SEHNR, CDR2 FQNEAQ (reference sequence). The CDR3 consists of 13 residues. Trimming pared 7 bases from V and 3 bases from J, leaving 12 bases between. This chain's CDR3 is CASNRVGDTEAFF. The CDR3 DNA sequence: TGTGCCAGCAACAGGGTGGGGGACACTGAAGCTTTCTTT.

This clonotype was observed many times. The CDR3 here is CASSSISGSQPQHF. DNA of the CDR3: TGTGCCAGCAGCTCTATTTCAGGGAGTCAGCCCCAGCATTTT. The V and J genes are TRBV5-5 and TRBJ1-5; D is perhaps TRBD1 (5 bases). The CDR3 totals 14 residues. Germline V gene sequence: CDR1 SGHKS, CDR2 YYEKEE (reference sequence). Trimming took 3 bases from V and 6 from J, leaving 13 bases between them.

This clonotype has ten or more counts. The chain carries TRBV5-6 and TRBJ2-5; D is undetermined. V shed 4 bases and J shed 5 bases, with 18 bases lying between them. Germline lookup yields CDR1 SGHDT and CDR2 YYEEEE. The CDR3 contains 15 residues. CDR3: CASSPVSRSQETQYF. The CDR3 DNA reads TGTGCCAGCAGCCCGGTCAGCCGAAGTCAGGAGACCCAGTACTTC.

The chain links TRBV20-1 to TRBJ2-1; tentative D call: TRBD2 (5 bases). The V end lost 0 bases, the J end lost 7 bases, and 19 bases lay between the germline ends. Germline assignment: CDR1 DFQATT and CDR2 SNEGSKA (reference sequence). The length of the CDR3 is 16 residues. The CDR3 sequence: CSARDFYEGSENEQFF. The CDR3 DNA reads as TGCAGTGCTAGAGACTTCTATGAGGGTTCAGAGAATGAGCAGTTCTTC.

This clonotype has more than one count but fewer than ten. The gene calls are TRBV12-3 or TRBV12-4 and TRBJ2-1; the D call may be TRBD1 or TRBD2 (5 bases each). The CDR3 spans 14 residues. V was clipped by 7 bases and J by 6 bases, with 16 bases between them. In nucleotides, the CDR3 is TGTGCCAGCACCGGGGCCACCGGACCCAATGAGCAGTTCTTC. As protein: CASTGATGPNEQFF.

This clonotype was seen a handful of times. The V call is TRBV5-4, the J call TRBJ2-1, with 10 positions matching TRBD1. V trimming: 2 bases; J trimming: 5 bases; junction bases outside the gene matches: 16. The CDR3 is made up of 19 amino acids. From germline, CDR1 is SGHNT and CDR2 YYREEE (reference sequence). The CDR3 is CASSFRGGQGGNPNNEQFF. In DNA form, the CDR3 reads TGTGCCAGCAGCTTTAGGGGCGGACAGGGGGGGAATCCTAACAATGAGCAGTTCTTC.

In regard to this clonotype: Relative to the germline gene, one junction end is altered; a read error may explain this. The chain has TRBV11-2 and TRBJ2-1, with 7 nucleotides matching TRBD1. This CDR3 is built from 13 residues. Germline V gives CDR1 SGHAT, CDR2 FQNNGV. The CDR3: CASSLGDRRLWVF. As DNA, the CDR3 is TGTGCCAGCAGCTTAGGGGACAGACGTCTTTGGGTCTTC.